This passage covers 2 T cell receptor beta chains from one sample sequenced in a study of identifying expanded T cells in peripheral blood. TCRdb's table, derived via immunoSEQ multiplex PCR, lists solely in-frame clones and lacks some. The sample includes about 80,000 clones, roughly 89% of them seen just once. The source material was blood. These receptors all stem from a person between 18 and 75 years old in good health.

The chain recombines TRBV2 with TRBJ1-2; TRBD1 matches at 8 bases. The V gene end was trimmed by 6 bases and the J gene end by 8 bases; junction bases not matched to a gene: 14. The CDR3 sequence is 15 residues long. Germline V gene data show CDR1 as SNHLY and CDR2 as FYNNEI. The CDR3 bases are TGTGCCAGCAGCGGACCGGGACAGGACGCCTCGGGCTACACCTTC. Translating it yields CASSGPGQDASGYTF.

The chain combines TRBV6-5 with TRBJ1-1; D might be TRBD1 (5 bases). Germline V gives CDR1 MNHEY, CDR2 SVGAGI. The CDR3 contains 15 residues. Trimming took off 5 bases at V and 0 bases at J, with 13 bases between the two ends. CDR3 in DNA: TGTGCCAGCAGTCGAAGACAGTCCATGAACACTGAAGCTTTCTTT. Amino acids: CASSRRQSMNTEAFF.